The rows below give T cell receptor beta chains drawn from one sample of a study of cytomegalovirus exposure and HLA in healthy donors. Profiled with immunoSEQ multiplex PCR; TCRdb holds only in-frame clones, not every one. The sample contains 100,000 to 150,000 clones, about four fifths of which appear only once. The sample was PBMCs. The receptors here all came from a woman in her forties in good health and CMV-seropositive. Each CDR3 is given with its conserved first and last residue. The order of the fields is CDR3 length, D gene, J gene, V gene, clone size, CDR3 protein, CDR3 DNA. D genes are given only for firm matches. The listing skips clone size in some rows; elsewhere it reads once, few, many or a size class.

>15|-|TRBJ2-3|TRBV10-3|-
CAISESSVSTDTQYF
TGTGCCATCAGTGAGTCATCGGTTAGCACAGATACGCAGTATTTT
>14|-|TRBJ2-2|TRBV19|-
CASGTGRDAGELFF
TGTGCCAGCGGGACGGGGCGGGATGCCGGGGAGCTGTTTTTT
>13|-|TRBJ1-1|TRBV11-2|-
CASSLRVNTEAFF
TGTGCCAGCAGCCTCAGGGTAAACACTGAAGCTTTCTTT
>12|-|TRBJ2-7|TRBV5-8|once
CASWTFTREQYF
TGTGCCAGCTGGACTTTTACCCGCGAGCAGTACTTC
>19|TRBD1|TRBJ2-5|TRBV19|-
CASSAQRPPGDREGETQYF
TGTGCCAGTAGTGCTCAGCGCCCCCCCGGGGACAGGGAAGGAGAGACCCAGTACTTC
>13|TRBD1|TRBJ2-3|TRBV28|-
CASSRGRTDTQYF
TGTGCCAGCAGTAGGGGGCGCACAGATACGCAGTATTTT
>14|TRBD2|TRBJ2-4|TRBV28|-
CASSPGTTKNIQYF
TGTGCCAGCAGCCCCGGGACTACCAAAAACATTCAGTACTTC
>14|TRBD1|TRBJ2-7|TRBV29-1|-
CSVEDAPGGYEQYF
TGCAGCGTTGAAGATGCTCCAGGGGGCTACGAGCAGTACTTC
>16|TRBD1|TRBJ1-1|TRBV9|-
CASSVGTTGVHTEAFF
TGTGCCAGCAGCGTAGGAACAACAGGGGTGCACACTGAAGCTTTCTTT
>16|TRBD1|TRBJ1-5|TRBV19|once
CASRGGGTAGQGSQHF
TGTGCCAGTAGGGGTGGGGGAACCGCGGGACAGGGATCCCAGCATTTT
>14|TRBD2|TRBJ2-7|TRBV4-2|few
CASSQVSGSYEQYF
TGTGCCAGCAGCCAAGTTAGCGGGTCCTACGAGCAGTACTTC
>15|TRBD2|TRBJ2-3|TRBV7-2|-
CASSFRLAGADTQYF
TGTGCCAGCAGCTTTAGACTAGCGGGAGCAGATACGCAGTATTTT
>16|-|TRBJ1-1|TRBV5-1|-
CASSSSSSGIYAEAFF
TGCGCCAGCAGCTCCTCATCCTCCGGGATCTACGCTGAAGCTTTCTTT
>13|TRBD2|TRBJ2-7|TRBV19|-
CASSPGLSYEQYF
TGTGCCAGTAGTCCGGGACTATCCTACGAGCAGTACTTC
>19|TRBD2|TRBJ2-1|TRBV15|-
CATSRDGTSGARGYNEQFF
TGTGCCACCAGCAGAGATGGGACTAGCGGGGCGCGAGGCTACAATGAGCAGTTCTTC
>19|TRBD1|TRBJ1-1|TRBV7-2|-
CASSLGGPFAGGRNTEAFF
TGTGCCAGCAGCTTAGGAGGACCGTTTGCAGGGGGGAGGAACACTGAAGCTTTCTTT
>16|TRBD2|TRBJ2-1|TRBV5-6|-
CASSDTGTSGTIEQFF
TGTGCCAGCAGCGACACCGGGACTAGCGGGACCATTGAGCAGTTCTTC
>14|TRBD2|TRBJ2-4|TRBV29-1|few
CSGVAGGSKNIQYF
TGCAGCGGGGTAGCGGGGGGGAGCAAAAACATTCAGTACTTC
>16|-|TRBJ1-4|TRBV5-1|few
CASNKGGAATNEKLFF
TGCGCCAGCAACAAGGGAGGGGCCGCAACTAATGAAAAACTGTTTTTT
>14|-|TRBJ2-5|TRBV7-6|-
CASSLATGVETQYF
TGTGCCAGCAGCTTAGCGACCGGGGTAGAGACCCAGTACTTC
>15|TRBD2|TRBJ2-3|TRBV28|-
CASSGLAGVADTQYF
TGTGCCAGCAGCGGACTAGCGGGAGTAGCAGATACGCAGTATTTT
>16|-|TRBJ1-5|TRBV28|-
CASTLAGEGSNQPQHF
TGTGCCAGCACCCTAGCCGGGGAGGGTAGCAATCAGCCCCAGCATTTT
>13|-|TRBJ1-2|TRBV23-1|few
CASSQGADYGYTF
TGCGCCAGCAGTCAGGGGGCGGACTATGGCTACACCTTC
>15|-|TRBJ2-7|TRBV4-2|once
CASSQASAISYEQYF
TGTGCCAGCAGCCAAGCTTCTGCGATCTCCTACGAGCAGTACTTC
>16|TRBD2|TRBJ2-3|TRBV9|-
CASSVEGGRATDTQYF
TGTGCCAGCAGCGTAGAGGGCGGGAGGGCGACAGATACGCAGTATTTT
>22|-|TRBJ2-6|TRBV4-1|-
CASSHPWRGGRGPMAGANVLTF
TGCGCCAGCAGCCACCCTTGGAGGGGGGGGAGGGGCCCCATGGCTGGGGCCAACGTCCTGACTTTC
>15|-|TRBJ2-7|TRBV2|-
CASSGPLGASYEQYF
TGTGCCAGCAGCGGACCCCTGGGGGCCTCCTACGAGCAGTACTTC
>11|-|TRBJ2-7|TRBV5-5|-
CASSSTYEQYF
TGTGCCAGCAGCTCTACCTACGAGCAGTACTTC
>10|-|TRBJ1-2|TRBV19|-
CASSIRGYTF
TGTGCCAGTAGTATACGGGGCTACACCTTC
>15|-|TRBJ2-1|TRBV7-9|once
CASSLTREIYNEQFF
TGTGCCAGCAGCTTAACACGGGAGATCTACAATGAGCAGTTCTTC
>14|-|TRBJ2-1|TRBV6-6|-
CASSNHPIGDEQFF
TGTGCCAGCAGTAACCACCCAATAGGGGATGAGCAGTTCTTC
>16|TRBD2|TRBJ2-1|TRBV5-1|few
CASSLVGLAGPNEQFF
TGCGCCAGCAGCTTGGTCGGACTAGCGGGACCTAATGAGCAGTTCTTC
>13|-|TRBJ2-1|TRBV5-6|-
CASTLLGNDEQFF
TGTGCCAGCACCCTACTAGGGAACGATGAGCAGTTCTTC
>12|-|TRBJ1-1|TRBV19|-
CASSMTYTEAFF
TGTGCCAGTAGTATGACTTACACTGAAGCTTTCTTT
>13|-|TRBJ1-4|TRBV13|-
CASSAWGPEKLFF
TGTGCCAGCAGCGCCTGGGGCCCTGAAAAACTGTTTTTT
>14|-|TRBJ1-1|TRBV4-1|-
CASSQGARNTEAFF
TGCGCCAGCAGCCAAGGAGCCCGGAACACTGAAGCTTTCTTT
>15|TRBD2|TRBJ2-1|TRBV10-3|-
CAIRRGTSGSNEQFF
TGTGCCATCAGGAGGGGTACTAGCGGGAGCAATGAGCAGTTCTTC
>19|TRBD2|TRBJ2-5|TRBV27|-
CASSFLSGTSGRFKETQYF
TGTGCCAGCAGTTTCCTCTCGGGGACTAGCGGGAGGTTCAAAGAGACCCAGTACTTC
>15|TRBD2|TRBJ2-2|TRBV7-6|-
CASSLAGGPGGELFF
TGTGCCAGCAGCTTGGCGGGAGGTCCTGGCGGGGAGCTGTTTTTT
>16|TRBD1|TRBJ1-4|TRBV4-2|-
CASSQSRQGEIKGLFF
TGTGCCAGCAGCCAATCCCGACAGGGCGAAATCAAGGGGCTGTTTTTT
>13|TRBD1|TRBJ1-2|TRBV28|once
CATEGASNYGYTF
TGTGCCACCGAGGGGGCTTCTAACTATGGCTACACCTTC
>16|TRBD2|TRBJ2-7|TRBV5-4|-
CASSPTGGLSFYEQYF
TGTGCCAGCAGCCCGACGGGGGGACTGTCATTCTACGAGCAGTACTTC
>20|TRBD2|TRBJ2-1|TRBV11-2|-
CASSLDILLAGAGGNEEQFF
TGTGCCAGCAGCTTAGATATATTACTAGCGGGAGCTGGAGGCAATGAGGAGCAGTTCTTC
>13|-|TRBJ1-5|TRBV7-8|-
CASSPGEGQPQHF
TGTGCCAGCAGCCCCGGGGAGGGTCAGCCCCAGCATTTT
>15|-|TRBJ2-7|TRBV6-6|once
CASSYSQGFSYEQYF
TGTGCCAGCAGTTACAGCCAGGGCTTCTCCTACGAGCAGTACTTC
>14|-|TRBJ2-7|TRBV4-1|-
CASSQDRVAHEQYF
TGCGCCAGCAGCCAAGATCGAGTAGCCCACGAGCAGTACTTC
>13|TRBD2|TRBJ2-7|TRBV7-3|-
CASSPRLAGGLYF
TGTGCCAGCAGCCCCCGACTAGCGGGAGGTCTGTACTTC
>14|TRBD1|TRBJ2-7|TRBV5-1|-
CASSFGTDTYEQYF
TGCGCCAGCAGCTTCGGGACAGATACCTACGAGCAGTACTTC
>15|-|TRBJ2-7|TRBV6-6|-
CASSYRGLNSYEQYF
TGTGCCAGCAGTTACAGGGGGTTAAACTCCTACGAGCAGTACTTC